The 16 T cell receptor beta chains below come from one sample, sequenced in a study of blood T cell repertoires in COVID-19. Sequencing used immunoSEQ multiplex PCR; TCRdb keeps in-frame clones, though not all of them. Among 150,000 or so clones listed, more than 80% were seen once. The sample was peripheral blood. These receptors were collected from a human donor in a cohort sampled during active COVID-19.

This clone was recorded only once. V usage is TRBV6-5 and J usage is TRBJ1-2; 7 bases line up with TRBD1. The CDR3 runs 14 residues. Trimming cost V 2 bases and J 8 bases; bases outside gene matches: 8. Germline-derived CDR1 and CDR2 are MNHEY and SVGAGI. CDR3 amino acids: CASSYTGAEYGYTF. CDR3 nucleotides: TGTGCCAGCAGTTACACAGGGGCAGAATACGGCTACACCTTC.

The V and J genes are TRBV5-1 and TRBJ1-2; TRBD1 matches at 8 bases. There are 14 residues in the CDR3. The V and J ends lost 5 bases and 5 bases, in that order; junction bases with no gene match: 8. The germline gives CDR1 SGHRS, CDR2 YFSETQ. This CDR3 reads CASRRTGGNYGYTF. The DNA of the CDR3 is TGCGCCAGCAGACGAACAGGGGGAAATTATGGCTACACCTTC.

This clone was observed a single time. J is TRBJ2-3 and V is TRBV30; possible D gene TRBD1, 5 bases. Germline values: CDR1 GTSNPN, CDR2 SVGIG (reference sequence). The V end lost 4 bases, the J end lost 9 bases, and 11 bases lay between the germline ends. The CDR3 is made up of 11 amino acids. The CDR3 DNA reads as TGTGCCTGGACATTATCAGGGACGCAGTATTTT. It yields the protein CAWTLSGTQYF.

This chain links TRBV27 with TRBJ2-7, with D perhaps TRBD1 (6 bases). This CDR3 region has 12 residues. With 6 bases removed from V and 2 bases from J, the gap between germline ends came to 8 bases. The germline V gene has CDR1 MNHEY and CDR2 SMNVEV (reference sequence). DNA for the CDR3: TGTGCCAGCAGGGACAGAACCTACGAGCAGTACTTC. This translates into CASRDRTYEQYF.

CDR3 in DNA: TGTGCCTGGAGTGGACAGCTGAATCAGCCCCAGCATTTT. This encodes CAWSGQLNQPQHF. The chain recombines TRBV30 with TRBJ1-5; D is perhaps TRBD1 (5 bases). V lost 1 base and J lost 4, with 8 bases in between. The CDR3 is made up of 13 amino acids. CDR1 and CDR2 from the germline V gene are GTSNPN and SVGIG (reference sequence).

The chain has TRBV27 and TRBJ1-4, with TRBD1 matching 10 bases. With 3 bases clipped from V and 8 bases from J, the junction kept 6 bases outside the gene matches. CDR3 length equals 15 residues. Germline assignment: CDR1 MNHEY and CDR2 SMNVEV (reference sequence). The CDR3 nucleotides read TGTGCCAGCAGTTTCCTGGGACAGGGGAGAGAAAAACTGTTTTTT. It translates to CASSFLGQGREKLFF. Filled out from reference TRBV27 and TRBJ1-4, the complete variable domain reads EAQVTQNPRYLITVTGKKLTVTCSQNMNHEYMSWYRQDPGLGLRQIYYSMNVEVTDKGDVPEGYKVSRKEKRNFPLILESPSPNQTSLYFCASSFLGQGREKLFFGSGTQLSVL.

The chain joins TRBV30 to TRBJ1-2; D not certain. V was pared by 0 bases and J by 4 bases, with 6 bases between. CDR3 size: 12 residues. CDR1 and CDR2 (germline): GTSNPN, SVGIG (reference sequence). Here the CDR3 reads CAWSVTSYGYTF. DNA for the CDR3: TGTGCCTGGAGTGTGACATCCTATGGCTACACCTTC.

The chain uses TRBV19 and TRBJ1-1; D remains unclear. Looked up from germline, CDR1 is LNHDA and CDR2 is SQIVND (reference sequence). The CDR3 runs 12 residues. CDR3: CACRRGNTEAFF. CDR3 coding DNA: TGTGCTTGCCGGCGGGGGAACACTGAAGCTTTCTTT.

The CDR3 here is CASSWGQGSTDTQYF. CDR3 bases: TGTGCCAGCAGCTGGGGACAGGGAAGCACAGATACGCAGTATTTT. The chain combines TRBV5-6 with TRBJ2-3, with 9 nucleotides matching TRBD1. The trim removed 3 bases at V and 0 bases at J, leaving 2 bases unmatched. The CDR3 loop spans 15 amino acids. Germline assignment: CDR1 SGHDT and CDR2 YYEEEE.

The chain employs TRBV27 and TRBJ1-1; D possibly corresponds to TRBD1 (6 bases). V lost 4 bases and J 5 bases, leaving 17 bases between the germline ends. This CDR3 comprises 15 residues. CDR1 is MNHEY, CDR2 SMNVEV, per germline (reference sequence). CDR3 amino acids: CASSSTGTLGTEAFF. DNA of the CDR3: TGTGCCAGCAGTTCGACAGGCACCCTCGGAACTGAAGCTTTCTTT.

This sequence joins TRBV13 and TRBJ1-2, with 9 bases identical to TRBD1. The V segment lost 5 bases and the J segment 1 base; nucleotides outside the gene matches: 11. Germline values: CDR1 PRHDT, CDR2 FYEKMQ (reference sequence). The CDR3 has 17 residues. The CDR3: CASSVTGGAELNYGYTF. CDR3 in DNA: TGTGCCAGCAGCGTAACAGGGGGCGCGGAACTTAACTATGGCTACACCTTC.

The chain couples TRBV7-9 to TRBJ2-3; tentatively, D is TRBD1 (5 bases). The CDR3 is 13 residues long. CDR1 and CDR2 (germline): SEHNR, FQNEAQ (reference sequence). V was cut by 6 bases and J by 6 bases, with 13 bases left in between. In DNA form, the CDR3 reads TGTGCCAGCAGTAATAGGGGTGTGGATACGCAGTATTTT. This translates into CASSNRGVDTQYF.

The chain combines TRBV14 with TRBJ2-5; D may be TRBD2 (5 bases). Trimming took off 2 bases at V and 3 bases at J, with 10 bases between the two ends. Looked up from germline, CDR1 is SGHDN and CDR2 is FVKESK. The CDR3 is 14 amino acids. For the CDR3, the DNA is TGTGCCAGCAGCCAACTCCCAGCGGAAGAGACCCAGTACTTC. Translated, it gives CASSQLPAEETQYF.

The chain has TRBV30 and TRBJ2-1, with 8 bases lining up with TRBD2. CDR3 size: 15 residues. V lost 2 bases, J lost 0 bases, and 3 bases stayed unmatched. CDR1 GTSNPN and CDR2 SVGIG come from the germline V gene (reference sequence). For the CDR3, the DNA is TGTGCCTGGAGTCGGGGGGGGGCCTCCTACAATGAGCAGTTCTTC. Translation gives CAWSRGGASYNEQFF.

The chain recombines TRBV19 with TRBJ2-5; TRBD2 matches at 8 bases. CDR1 and CDR2 from the germline V gene are LNHDA and SQIVND (reference sequence). V was pared by 7 bases and J by 0 bases, with 4 bases of the junction left unmatched. This CDR3 is 14 amino acids long. The CDR3 protein is CASTGGGYQETQYF. The CDR3 DNA reads as TGTGCCAGTACTGGCGGGGGGTACCAAGAGACCCAGTACTTC.

The chain employs TRBV11-2 and TRBJ2-1; maybe TRBD1 (6 bases). Germline values: CDR1 SGHAT, CDR2 FQNNGV. Trimming cost V 1 base and J 3 bases, with 10 bases left between them. The CDR3 sequence is 15 residues long. CDR3 in amino acids: CASSLARTDYNEQFF. In nucleotides, the CDR3 is TGTGCCAGCAGCTTAGCTCGGACAGACTACAATGAGCAGTTCTTC.